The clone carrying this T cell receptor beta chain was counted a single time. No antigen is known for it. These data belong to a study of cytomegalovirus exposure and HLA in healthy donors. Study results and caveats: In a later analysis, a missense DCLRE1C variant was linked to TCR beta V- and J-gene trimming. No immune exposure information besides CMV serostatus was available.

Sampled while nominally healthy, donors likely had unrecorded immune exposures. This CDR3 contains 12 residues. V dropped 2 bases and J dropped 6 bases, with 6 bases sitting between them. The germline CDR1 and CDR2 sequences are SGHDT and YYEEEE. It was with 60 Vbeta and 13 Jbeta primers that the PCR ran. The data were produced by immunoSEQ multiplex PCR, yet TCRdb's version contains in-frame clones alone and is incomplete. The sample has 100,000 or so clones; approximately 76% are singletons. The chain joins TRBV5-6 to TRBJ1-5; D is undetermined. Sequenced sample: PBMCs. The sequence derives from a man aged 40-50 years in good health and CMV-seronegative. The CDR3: CASSFGGQPQHF. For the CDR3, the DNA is TGTGCCAGCAGCTTCGGTGGTCAGCCCCAGCATTTT.